A single sample gave rise to the 23 T cell receptor beta chains below, sequenced in a study of T-cell reconstitution after alpha-beta-depleted transplantation in children. Preparation of the TCRbeta library involved a method that used unique molecular identifiers. From the PCR reads, TCRdb called clonotypes with MiXCR, one entry per CDR3 protein. The repertoire holds 200,000 to 300,000 distinct CDR3 sequences, with 25% as singletons. Sample: PBMCs, taken before TCRalphabeta/CD19-depleted stem cell transplant. The receptors originated from a girl aged 2 to 9 with Fanconi anemia, due to receive a stem cell transplant.

CDR3 coding DNA: TGTGCCAGCAGCCTCACCGGGACAACATATGGGGCCAACGTCCTGACTTTC. This codes for CASSLTGTTYGANVLTF. The chain couples TRBV5-5 to TRBJ2-6, with D tentatively TRBD1 (6 bases). V was trimmed by 4 bases and J by 3 bases, leaving 17 bases between them. The CDR3 totals 17 residues. Germline CDR1 reads SGHKS; CDR2 reads YYEKEE (reference sequence).

The chain couples TRBV5-1 to TRBJ2-1, with D unresolved. V lost 1 base and J 10 bases, leaving 9 bases between the germline ends. The CDR3 has 12 amino acids. CDR1 and CDR2 (germline): SGHRS, YFSETQ. CDR3 DNA: TGCGCCAGCAGCTTGATTTCTGGAGAGCAGTTCTTC. Its protein product is CASSLISGEQFF. The whole variable domain, filled in from reference TRBV5-1 and TRBJ2-1, reads KAGVTQTPRYLIKTRGQQVTLSCSPISGHRSVSWYQQTPGQGLQFLFEYFSETQRNKGNFPGRFSGRQFSNSRSEMNVSTLELGDSALYLCASSLISGEQFFGPGTRLTVL.

This clonotype was counted at least ten times. The J gene is TRBJ2-5, the V gene TRBV29-1, with 8 bases matching TRBD2. J was trimmed by 3 bases and V by 7 bases; bases with no gene match: 13. CDR3 length equals 15 residues. CDR1 and CDR2 from the germline V gene are SQVTM and ANQGSEA. CDR3 sequence (DNA): TGCAGCGCTCCACTAACTAGCGGCACAGAAGAGACCCAGTACTTC. Translating it yields CSAPLTSGTEETQYF.

As to this clonotype: Sequence at one end of the junction differs from germline and may be a read error. The chain is built from TRBV7-8 and TRBJ1-1, with D unclear. Germline V lookup: CDR1 SGHVS, CDR2 FQNEAQ. The CDR3 consists of 14 residues. CDR3 coding DNA: TGTGCCAGCAGCCCTACACCTTCGAAGACTGAATCTTTCTTT. Encoded protein: CASSPTPSKTESFF.

This rearrangement joins TRBV28 to TRBJ2-3; 12 bases map to TRBD2. The CDR3 sequence is 18 residues long. The junction had 5 bases not matched to a gene; V was cut back by 1 base and J by 0 bases. Per the germline V gene, CDR1 is MDHEN and CDR2 is SYDVKM. CDR3 protein: CASSLSRLAGGSTDTQYF. In DNA form, the CDR3 reads TGTGCCAGCAGTTTATCCCGGCTAGCGGGAGGGAGCACAGATACGCAGTATTTT.

The table lists this clonotype with many counts. The V call is TRBV7-3, the J call TRBJ1-1; perhaps TRBD1 as D (5 bases). This CDR3 has 14 residues. The V end was cut by 2 bases, the J end by 0 bases, with 7 bases between. Germline V lookup: CDR1 SGHTA, CDR2 FQGTGA. This CDR3 is CASSLDSVNTEAFF. CDR3 coding DNA: TGTGCCAGCAGCTTAGACAGTGTGAACACTGAAGCTTTCTTT.

This clonotype was detected once. The J gene is TRBJ1-3, the V gene TRBV28, with TRBD1 matching 8 bases. The CDR3 length is 16 residues. V lost 6 bases to trimming and J lost 0 bases; unmatched junction nucleotides: 7. Germline values: CDR1 MDHEN, CDR2 SYDVKM. The CDR3 nucleotides read TGTGCCAGCAGCTGGGACAGGTCCTTCTCTGGAAACACCATATATTTT. It encodes CASSWDRSFSGNTIYF. Supplemented by reference TRBV28 and TRBJ1-3, the full variable domain reads DVKVTQSSRYLVKRTGEKVFLECVQDMDHENMFWYRQDPGLGLRLIYFSYDVKMKEKGDIPEGYSVSREKKERFSLILESASTNQTSMYLCASSWDRSFSGNTIYFGEGSWLTVV.

In its sample, this clonotype was seen many times. DNA for the CDR3: TGCAGTGCTAGCGCGCCGGGGGCCTACAATGAGCAGTTCTTC. Its protein is CSASAPGAYNEQFF. The chain links TRBV20-1 to TRBJ2-1, with D possibly being TRBD2 (6 bases). V dropped 3 bases and J dropped 2 bases, with 11 bases sitting between them. The CDR3 has 14 amino acids. Germline loops: CDR1 DFQATT, CDR2 SNEGSKA (reference sequence).

J is TRBJ2-1 and V is TRBV29-1; TRBD2 is a possible D gene (5 bases). The CDR3 loop spans 12 amino acids. V dropped 6 bases and J dropped 7 bases, with 13 bases sitting between them. Germline-derived CDR1 and CDR2 are SQVTM and ANQGSEA. The DNA of the CDR3 is TGCAGCGTAGAGGGTAAGACGAATGAGCAGTTCTTC. It specifies CSVEGKTNEQFF.

This clonotype has a count of ten or more. This chain joins TRBV12-3 or TRBV12-4 and TRBJ1-2, with D perhaps matching TRBD1 (6 bases). CDR3 length: 16 residues. V was shortened by 1 base and J by 1 base, with 13 bases between the two germline ends. The CDR3, as DNA: TGTGCCAGCAGTTTAGGGAAACAGGGAAGTAACTATGGCTACACCTTC. Residues: CASSLGKQGSNYGYTF.

The chain joins TRBV28 to TRBJ2-7; D call uncertain. This CDR3 spans 14 amino acids. The germline V gene encodes CDR1 MDHEN and CDR2 SYDVKM. Deletions cut 8 bases from V and 1 base from J, with 15 bases between. The CDR3 protein is CASEPTGLSYEQYF. CDR3 sequence (DNA): TGTGCCAGCGAACCTACGGGCCTTTCCTACGAGCAGTACTTC. The variable domain in full, completed from reference TRBV28 and TRBJ2-7, reads DVKVTQSSRYLVKRTGEKVFLECVQDMDHENMFWYRQDPGLGLRLIYFSYDVKMKEKGDIPEGYSVSREKKERFSLILESASTNQTSMYLCASEPTGLSYEQYFGPGTRLTVT.

The J gene is TRBJ2-3, the V gene TRBV14, with D perhaps TRBD1 (7 bases). The CDR3 sequence is 18 residues long. V lost 4 bases to trimming and J lost 0 bases, with 20 bases between them. The germline V gene encodes CDR1 SGHDN and CDR2 FVKESK. The chain's CDR3 is CASSRRINRGLSTDTQYF. CDR3 DNA sequence: TGTGCCAGCAGCCGAAGAATTAACAGGGGACTTAGCACAGATACGCAGTATTTT. The complete variable domain, with remaining parts taken from reference TRBV14 and TRBJ2-3, reads EAGVTQFPSHSVIEKGQTVTLRCDPISGHDNLYWYRRVMGKEIKFLLHFVKESKQDESGMPNNRFLAERTGGTYSTLKVQPAELEDSGVYFCASSRRINRGLSTDTQYFGPGTRLTVL.

The chain employs TRBV6-2 or TRBV6-3 and TRBJ2-7; 14 bases fit TRBD2. The CDR3 totals 17 residues. Germline V CDR1 and CDR2: MNHEY, SVGEGT. Losses at the gene ends were 4 bases for V and 6 bases for J; bases not matched to a gene: 11. CDR3 coding DNA: TGTGCCAGCAGTTCTGGGACTAGCGGGAGCTCCACATCCGAGCAGTACTTC. It codes for CASSSGTSGSSTSEQYF.

V usage is TRBV27 and J usage is TRBJ2-7, with D possibly matching TRBD1 (5 bases). Germline V gene sequence: CDR1 MNHEY, CDR2 SMNVEV (reference sequence). The CDR3 has 14 amino acids. V shed 1 base and J shed 2 bases, with 9 bases lying between them. The CDR3 bases are TGTGCCAGCAGTTTATGGGGCGGTACCTACGAGCAGTACTTC. Residues: CASSLWGGTYEQYF.

This clonotype occurred many times. This sequence joins TRBV29-1 and TRBJ1-2, with 8 bases identical to TRBD1. The junction had 15 bases not matched to a gene; V was cut back by 4 bases and J by 8 bases. From germline, CDR1 is SQVTM and CDR2 ANQGSEA. The CDR3 runs to 15 residues. The CDR3 DNA is TGCAGCGTTGCGCCCCTTACAACAGGGGGTAAAGGCTACACCTTC. Amino acids: CSVAPLTTGGKGYTF.

In its sample, this clonotype was seen many times. CDR3 protein: CASSLSSRGETQYF. As DNA, the CDR3 is TGTGCCAGCAGCTTATCGTCTCGAGGAGAGACGCAGTATTTT. The V and J genes are TRBV7-2 and TRBJ2-3; D call uncertain. The V end was cut by 2 bases, the J end by 9 bases, with 15 bases between. Germline V gives CDR1 SGHTA, CDR2 FQGNSA. This CDR3 spans 14 amino acids.

This clonotype was counted ten times or more. The V and J genes are TRBV12-3 or TRBV12-4 and TRBJ2-7; D not resolved. V was cut by 8 bases and J by 3 bases, with 17 bases left in between. The CDR3 contains 14 residues. The CDR3 bases are TGTGCCAGCGGAAAGACGGCCGCCTTCTACGAGCAGTACTTC. As protein: CASGKTAAFYEQYF.

The V call is TRBV6-7, the J call TRBJ1-1, with 9 bases aligning to TRBD1. TRBV6-7 carries the ORF label, with uncertain function. Trimming removed 11 bases from V and 5 bases from J; junction bases left unmatched: 6. CDR3 length: 12 residues. CDR3 amino acids: CAPGQGNTEAFF. The CDR3 DNA sequence: TGTGCCCCGGGACAGGGAAATACTGAAGCTTTCTTT.

This clonotype was counted a few times. The chain links TRBV15 to TRBJ2-3; D is unresolved. CDR1 and CDR2 (germline): LNHNV, YYDKDF (reference sequence). Trimming pared 1 base from V and 0 bases from J, leaving 11 bases between. This CDR3 region has 16 residues. Written as DNA, the CDR3 is TGTGCCACCAGCAGAGCCCCAGCCCCTAGCACAGATACGCAGTATTTT. Translation: CATSRAPAPSTDTQYF.

This clonotype has a count of ten or more. This rearrangement joins TRBV20-1 to TRBJ2-5; 12 bases align to TRBD2. J lost 4 bases, V lost 3 bases, and 15 bases had no gene match. Germline V CDR1 and CDR2: DFQATT, SNEGSKA (reference sequence). CDR3 size: 18 residues. CDR3 DNA sequence: TGCAGTGCTAGGATACCGGGACTAGCGGGCGGACGATCAGAGACCCAGTACTTC. Translating it yields CSARIPGLAGGRSETQYF.

This clonotype appeared many times. The rearrangement links TRBV12-3 or TRBV12-4 to TRBJ2-7; 9 positions match TRBD1. V dropped 5 bases and J dropped 3; count of bases not matched to a gene: 5. This CDR3 has 14 residues. CDR3 protein: CASSPGTGNYEQYF. DNA for the CDR3: TGTGCCAGCAGTCCCGGGACAGGGAACTACGAGCAGTACTTC.

In its sample, this clonotype was seen a few times. The chain couples TRBV4-2 to TRBJ2-3; TRBD2 matches 8 bases. The germline gives CDR1 LGHNA, CDR2 YNFKEQ. The CDR3 sequence is 15 residues long. V trimming: 0 bases; J trimming: 2 bases; junction bases outside the gene matches: 1. This CDR3 is CASSQERGVTDTQYF. DNA for the CDR3: TGTGCCAGCAGCCAAGAGCGGGGGGTCACAGATACGCAGTATTTT.

This chain links TRBV20-1 with TRBJ1-1; possibly TRBD1 for D (5 bases). Germline-derived CDR1 and CDR2 are DFQATT and SNEGSKA (reference sequence). The V and J ends lost 3 bases and 1 base respectively, with 30 bases between them. The CDR3 contains 20 residues. DNA for the CDR3: TGCAGTGCTAGGGAAACCATCCGGGACGTTTACCTCCTCCGGAACACTGAAGCTTTCTTT. Protein product: CSARETIRDVYLLRNTEAFF.